The entry below describes one TCR beta chain. The antigen it recognizes is unknown. Base quality data are lacking; no much larger clone is found one base away. The sample originates from a study of T cells in Graves' hyperthyroidism and ophthalmopathy (dated by TCRdb to the late 2010s). Concerning the study at large: Peripheral blood samples were taken at the time of initial diagnosis, prior to any treatment. TCR V-J signatures able to tell the groups apart were searched for in a discovery cohort of 90 to 100 patients, of whom 43 had Graves' ophthalmopathy and roughly 57 had stable Graves' hyperthyroidism. Prospective prediction of ophthalmopathy was tested in an independent validation cohort consisting of about 20 hyperthyroidism patients and around 16 patients who later progressed to ophthalmopathy. The 90 to 100 discovery patients were randomly divided into training and test sets at a 7:3 ratio. In addition, the study compared T-cell repertoires in thyroid tissue and in blood from a handful of Graves' hyperthyroidism patients. Once sampling was done, hyperthyroidism patients were given methimazole at a starting dose of 30 mg daily, whereas ophthalmopathy patients were given high-dose intravenous methylprednisolone. The paper reports TCR Vbeta CDR3 sequencing of more than 120 peripheral blood samples: approximately 43 ophthalmopathy, about 75 hyperthyroidism and around 17 progressor patients.

The TCR beta CDR3 regions were amplified from RNA transcripts. The TCR CDR3 was subjected to a first round of RT-PCR using the HTBI primer set and the Qiagen OneStep RT-PCR kit. Libraries were constructed in a second round of multiplex PCR, after which size selection and purification were performed. Paired-end sequencing of the libraries was performed with 100 bp reads on an Illumina HiSeq2000. The original pipeline was this. SOAPnuke was used to process the raw data, removing reads that contained adapters or uncalled bases, had a mean Phred below 15, or lacked an exact match to the constant primer or identifier. COPE v1.2.5 was used to merge the high-quality paired reads, and each unique nucleotide sequence was defined as a clonotype. MiTCR v1.1 was used to align the clonotypes against IMGT TRBV, TRBD and TRBJ reference segments. Only V-J combinations with frequency above 0.0001, covering 98% to 99.2% of repertoires, were analysed. A TCS score was defined as the ratio between F50 (clonal expansion) and ExV (chaos), using BLOSUM62-based TCRdist between CDR3 peptides within each V-J. Welch's t-statistics and random forest reduced around 510 V-J features to 13, which were used in a naive Bayes classifier (R e1071). The raw public data were reprocessed by TCRdb itself: fastp quality trimming at Q25, MiXCR clonotype calling, in-frame beta chains only. CDR3 protein duplicates are merged, each entry listing the most common genes and DNA. The V and J calls and clone size come from TCRdb's table, not from the authors' own analysis. For this sample there are under 400,000 distinct CDR3 sequences; over 10% appear just once. The ten largest clones take up over 8.5% of the sample.

A patient counted as having stable Graves' hyperthyroidism if no progression to ophthalmopathy occurred over 18 months of follow-up. The hyperthyroidism patients were between 18 and 65 years old and newly diagnosed, with a disease duration of less than 2 months. The study excluded patients with uncontrolled infections, other autoimmune diseases, pregnancy or lactation. Diagnoses were established on the basis of clinical symptoms, serum thyroxine and TRAb, thyroid ultrasound, and orbital computed tomography. PBMCs were isolated from more than 9 ml of fresh peripheral blood by Ficoll-Paque density gradient centrifugation. Total RNA was extracted with Trizol reagent, and quality was checked on an Agilent 2100 Bioanalyzer. Overall results and qualifications from the work: Blood samples also contained most of the expanded thyroid clonotypes (frequency above 0.001), which suggests that blood repertoires may reflect thyroid immune responses. In validation, the model predicted progression to ophthalmopathy with approximately 71% sensitivity and around 72% specificity, a median of roughly seven months before onset. A 13 V-J signature model separated ophthalmopathy from stable hyperthyroidism, with roughly 88% sensitivity and 81% to 82% specificity in cross-validation and 80%/75% in testing. No statistical method was used to fix the sample size in advance, and group allocation was not hidden from the investigators.

The material sequenced was blood. This TCR was recovered from a woman younger than 35 with Graves' hyperthyroidism.

CDR3 loop: CASSPYSGGAEDTQYF. Read as DNA, the sequence is TGTGCCAGCTCGCCATATAGCGGGGGGGCGGAAGATACGCAGTATTTT. The V gene is TRBV18 and the J gene is TRBJ2-3, with 11 middle bases fitting TRBD2. As encoded in the germline V gene, CDR1 is KGHSH while CDR2 is LQKENI. Germline trimming: 6 bases from V, 5 bases from J; junction bases outside gene matches: 10. The CDR3 sequence holds 16 residues, the cysteine and phenylalanine included. CDR3 DNA only is kept here, 48 bases in frame from base 1.